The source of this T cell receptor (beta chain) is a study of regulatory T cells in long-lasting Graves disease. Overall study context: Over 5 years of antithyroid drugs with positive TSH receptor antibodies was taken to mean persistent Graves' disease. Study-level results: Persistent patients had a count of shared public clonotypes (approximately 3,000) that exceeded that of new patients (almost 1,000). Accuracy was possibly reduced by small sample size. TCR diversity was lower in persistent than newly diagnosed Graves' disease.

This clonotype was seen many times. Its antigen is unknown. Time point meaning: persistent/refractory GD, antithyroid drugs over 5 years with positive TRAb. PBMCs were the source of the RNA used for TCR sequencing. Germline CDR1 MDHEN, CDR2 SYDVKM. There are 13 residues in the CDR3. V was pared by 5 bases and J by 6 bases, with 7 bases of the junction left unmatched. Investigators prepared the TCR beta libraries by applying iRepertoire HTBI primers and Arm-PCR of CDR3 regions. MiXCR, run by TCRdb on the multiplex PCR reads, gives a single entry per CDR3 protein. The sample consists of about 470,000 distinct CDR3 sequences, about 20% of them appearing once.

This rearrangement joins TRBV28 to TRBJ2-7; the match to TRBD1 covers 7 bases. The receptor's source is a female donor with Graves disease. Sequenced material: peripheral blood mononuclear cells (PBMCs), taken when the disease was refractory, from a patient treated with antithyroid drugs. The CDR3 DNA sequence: TGTGCCAGCAGTCCAAGGACAGGAGGCGAGCAGTACTTC. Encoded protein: CASSPRTGGEQYF.